One sample yielded the 13 T cell receptor beta chains listed below, sequenced in a study of untreated major depressive disorder. Points from the study as a whole: Depressed patients' CD4+ T cells carried increased TRBV05-01 (Vbeta 5.1) usage versus control CD4+ T cells.

These receptors' targets are unknown. Method: immunoSEQ multiplex PCR; TCRdb's copy keeps in-frame clones and lacks some. The sample holds about 19,000 clones; roughly 90% are singletons and the top ten take roughly 0.6%. Sequences were obtained from CD4+ T cells from PBMCs. All receptors derive from a woman between 35 and 50 years old with major depressive disorder.

The chain joins TRBV6-5 to TRBJ2-7, with D possibly matching TRBD2 (5 bases). The CDR3 totals 16 residues. CDR1 is MNHEY and CDR2 is SVGAGI in the germline V gene. V lost 0 bases to trimming and J lost 2 bases, with 14 bases between them. This CDR3 reads CASSYSPSIITYEQYF. The CDR3 DNA reads as TGTGCCAGCAGTTACTCGCCTAGCATAATAACCTACGAGCAGTACTTC.

The rearrangement links TRBV5-4 to TRBJ1-2; tentative D call: TRBD1 (6 bases). The CDR3 runs 13 residues. Germline CDR1 SGHNT, CDR2 YYREEE (reference sequence). V gave up 3 bases and J gave up 5 bases, with 11 bases separating them. The CDR3 DNA reads TGTGCCAGCAGCTCGGACAGCTTATATGGCTACACCTTC. Translation: CASSSDSLYGYTF.

Comment on this clone: One end of the junction varies from germline; a read error may be responsible. The chain employs TRBV7-7 and TRBJ2-3, with 12 bases aligning to TRBD2. CDR3 length: 18 amino acids. Germline CDR1 is SSHAT and CDR2 is FNYEAQ (reference sequence). Here the CDR3 DNA reads TGTGCTAGCAGCCTGGGACTAGCGGGCCCCTCGGGCACAGATACGCAGTATTTT. Residues: CASSLGLAGPSGTDTQYF.

This chain connects TRBV30 to TRBJ1-2, with 9 bases identical to TRBD1. Germline V gene sequence: CDR1 GTSNPN, CDR2 SVGIG (reference sequence). The CDR3 totals 14 residues. Germline trimming cut 5 bases from V and 2 bases from J; bases unmatched to any gene: 6. CDR3 sequence (DNA): TGTGCCTGGGGGACCGGGACAGGGAACTATGGCTACACCTTC. Translation gives CAWGTGTGNYGYTF.

The chain couples TRBV15 to TRBJ1-2; possible D gene TRBD1, 5 bases. The CDR3 contains 14 residues. The ends were cut back, 2 bases at V and 10 bases at J, with 17 bases in the middle. Germline-derived CDR1 and CDR2 are LNHNV and YYDKDF (reference sequence). The CDR3 region is CATSRTGTGAIYTF. CDR3 DNA sequence: TGTGCCACCAGCAGAACAGGAACCGGGGCCATCTACACCTTC.

The CDR3, as DNA: TGTGCCAGTAGACCGGGACGGAGAATTAGCAATCAGCCCCAGCATTTT. Translated: CASRPGRRISNQPQHF. J is TRBJ1-5 and V is TRBV19, with D perhaps TRBD1 (5 bases). The V end lost 6 bases, the J end lost 0 bases, and 15 bases lay between the germline ends. Per germline, CDR1 LNHDA and CDR2 SQIVND (reference sequence). This CDR3 comprises 16 residues.

The rearrangement uses TRBV6-5 and TRBJ1-2; D is possibly TRBD1 (5 bases). V lost 5 bases to trimming and J lost 3 bases, with 13 bases between them. Per germline, CDR1 MNHEY and CDR2 SVGAGI. This CDR3 is 14 amino acids long. The CDR3: CASSRTGTDYGYTF. The CDR3 DNA reads as TGTGCCAGCAGTCGAACCGGGACGGACTATGGCTACACCTTC.

This clone appeared a single time. The V call is TRBV7-9, the J call TRBJ1-5; TRBD1 is a possible D gene (5 bases). Germline V gene data show CDR1 as SEHNR and CDR2 as FQNEAQ (reference sequence). The CDR3 covers 14 residues. Trimming left V 1 base short and J 7 bases short, with 11 bases between. DNA for the CDR3: TGTGCCAGCAGCTTAGATCAGGGTGGGCAGCCCCAGCATTTT. Amino acids: CASSLDQGGQPQHF. The full variable domain, in which reference TRBV7-9 and TRBJ1-5 provide the parts outside the CDR3, is DTGVSQNPRHKITKRGQNVTFRCDPISEHNRLYWYRQTLGQGPEFLTYFQNEAQLEKSRLLSDRFSAERPKGSFSTLEIQRTEQGDSAMYLCASSLDQGGQPQHFGDGTRLSIL.

V usage is TRBV5-6 and J usage is TRBJ2-7; perhaps TRBD2 as D (6 bases). The CDR3 is made up of 14 amino acids. Trimming took off 7 bases at V and 3 bases at J, with 17 bases between the two ends. Germline V gene data show CDR1 as SGHDT and CDR2 as YYEEEE. The CDR3 sequence: CASRRGFGGYEQYV. Here the CDR3 DNA reads TGTGCCAGCCGAAGGGGTTTCGGGGGCTACGAGCAGTACGTC.

The rearrangement uses TRBV6-5 and TRBJ2-2, with 7 bases fitting TRBD2. The CDR3 sequence is 14 residues long. Unmatched junction bases numbered 5, after V lost 6 bases and J lost 4 bases. Germline V gene data show CDR1 as MNHEY and CDR2 as SVGAGI. Here the CDR3 reads CASSGLVVTGELFF. CDR3 coding DNA: TGTGCCAGCAGCGGACTAGTTGTCACCGGGGAGCTGTTTTTT.

The J gene is TRBJ1-1, the V gene TRBV19; 8 bases fit TRBD1. J gave up 8 bases and V 3 bases, and 5 bases lay outside the gene matches. Germline CDR1 and CDR2: LNHDA and SQIVND (reference sequence). CDR3 length equals 13 residues. DNA for the CDR3: TGTGCCAGTAGTATCTACGGACAGGGAGAAGCTTTCTTT. It encodes CASSIYGQGEAFF.

The chain is built from TRBV29-1 and TRBJ2-5; TRBD1 matches 8 bases. V dropped 7 bases and J dropped 5; count of bases not matched to a gene: 6. The V gene's germline CDR1 is SQVTM and CDR2 ANQGSEA. This CDR3 has 12 residues. The CDR3 region is CSADRGGETQYF. The CDR3 DNA reads TGCAGCGCCGACAGGGGTGGGGAGACCCAGTACTTC.

V gene TRBV30 combines with J gene TRBJ2-2; a weak D match, TRBD2 (6 bases). The CDR3 covers 13 residues. V lost 7 bases and J 7 bases, leaving 16 bases between the germline ends. Germline V lookup: CDR1 GTSNPN, CDR2 SVGIG (reference sequence). In nucleotides, the CDR3 is TGTGCCTTCACAAGGAGGGACCACGGGGAGCTGTTTTTT. This codes for CAFTRRDHGELFF.